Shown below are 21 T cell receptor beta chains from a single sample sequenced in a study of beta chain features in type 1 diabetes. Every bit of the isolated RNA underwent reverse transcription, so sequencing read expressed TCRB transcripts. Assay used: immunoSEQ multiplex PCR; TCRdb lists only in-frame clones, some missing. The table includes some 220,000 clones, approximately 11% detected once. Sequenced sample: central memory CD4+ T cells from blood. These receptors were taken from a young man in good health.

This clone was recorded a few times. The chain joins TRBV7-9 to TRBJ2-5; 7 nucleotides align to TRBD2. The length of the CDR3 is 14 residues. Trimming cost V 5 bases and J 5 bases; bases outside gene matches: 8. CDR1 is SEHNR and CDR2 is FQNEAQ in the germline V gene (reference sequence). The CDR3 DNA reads TGTGCCAGCAGCCCAACGGGGGGAGAGGAGACCCAGTACTTC. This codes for CASSPTGGEETQYF.

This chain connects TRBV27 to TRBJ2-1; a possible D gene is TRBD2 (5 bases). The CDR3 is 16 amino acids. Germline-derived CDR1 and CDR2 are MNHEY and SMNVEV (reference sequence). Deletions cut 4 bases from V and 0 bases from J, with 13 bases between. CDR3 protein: CASSSPSRYSYNEQFF. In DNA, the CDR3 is TGTGCCAGCAGTTCTCCTAGCAGGTACTCCTACAATGAGCAGTTCTTC.

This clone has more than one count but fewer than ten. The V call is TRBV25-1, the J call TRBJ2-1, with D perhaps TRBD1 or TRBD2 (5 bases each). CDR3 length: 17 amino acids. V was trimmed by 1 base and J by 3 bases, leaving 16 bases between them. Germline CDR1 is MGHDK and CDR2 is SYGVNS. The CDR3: CASSESPGTGIYNEQFF. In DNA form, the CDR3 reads TGTGCCAGCAGTGAATCCCCAGGGACGGGAATCTACAATGAGCAGTTCTTC.

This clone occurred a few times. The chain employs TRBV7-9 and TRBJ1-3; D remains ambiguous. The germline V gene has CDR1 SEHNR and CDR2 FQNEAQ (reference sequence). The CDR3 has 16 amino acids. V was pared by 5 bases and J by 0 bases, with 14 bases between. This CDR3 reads CASSRLAQASGNTIYF. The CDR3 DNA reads TGTGCCAGCAGCCGCCTCGCGCAGGCCTCTGGAAACACCATATATTTT.

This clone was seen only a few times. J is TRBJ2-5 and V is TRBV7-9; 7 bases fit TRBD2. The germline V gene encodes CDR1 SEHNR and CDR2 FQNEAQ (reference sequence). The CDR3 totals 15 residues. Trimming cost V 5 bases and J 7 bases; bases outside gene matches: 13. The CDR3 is CASSRDGGSYGTQYF. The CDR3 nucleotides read TGTGCCAGCAGCCGGGACGGGGGGAGTTACGGGACCCAGTACTTC.

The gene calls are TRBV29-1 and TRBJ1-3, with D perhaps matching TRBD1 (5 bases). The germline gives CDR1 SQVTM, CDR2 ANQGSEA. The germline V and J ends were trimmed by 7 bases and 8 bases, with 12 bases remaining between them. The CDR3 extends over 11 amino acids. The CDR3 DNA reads TGCAGCGGGGGGGACCGGGACACCATATATTTT. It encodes CSGGDRDTIYF.

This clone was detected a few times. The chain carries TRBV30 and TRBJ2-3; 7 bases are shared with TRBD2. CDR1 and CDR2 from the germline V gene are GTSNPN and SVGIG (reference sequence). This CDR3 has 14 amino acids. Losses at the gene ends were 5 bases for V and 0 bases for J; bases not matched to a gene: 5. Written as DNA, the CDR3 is TGTGCCTGGGATACTAGCGCAAGCACAGATACGCAGTATTTT. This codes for CAWDTSASTDTQYF. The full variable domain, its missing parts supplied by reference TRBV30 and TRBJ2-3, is SQTIHQWPATLVQPVGSPLSLECTVEGTSNPNLYWYRQAAGRGLQLLFYSVGIGQISSEVPQNLSASRPQDRQFILSSKKLLLSDSGFYLCAWDTSASTDTQYFGPGTRLTVL.

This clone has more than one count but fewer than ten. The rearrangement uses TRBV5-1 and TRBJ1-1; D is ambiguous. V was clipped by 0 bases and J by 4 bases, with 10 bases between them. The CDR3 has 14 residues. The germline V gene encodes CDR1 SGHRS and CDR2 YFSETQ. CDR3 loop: CASSLGEVTTEAFF. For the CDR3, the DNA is TGCGCCAGCAGCTTGGGGGAGGTAACCACTGAAGCTTTCTTT. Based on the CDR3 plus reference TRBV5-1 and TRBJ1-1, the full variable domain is KAGVTQTPRYLIKTRGQQVTLSCSPISGHRSVSWYQQTPGQGLQFLFEYFSETQRNKGNFPGRFSGRQFSNSRSEMNVSTLELGDSALYLCASSLGEVTTEAFFGQGTRLTVV.

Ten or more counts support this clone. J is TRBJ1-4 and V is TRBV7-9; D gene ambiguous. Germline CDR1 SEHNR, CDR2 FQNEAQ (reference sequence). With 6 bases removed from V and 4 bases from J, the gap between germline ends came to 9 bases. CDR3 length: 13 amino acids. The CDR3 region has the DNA TGTGCCAGCAGGGGCGACGGTAATGAAAAACTGTTTTTT. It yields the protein CASRGDGNEKLFF.

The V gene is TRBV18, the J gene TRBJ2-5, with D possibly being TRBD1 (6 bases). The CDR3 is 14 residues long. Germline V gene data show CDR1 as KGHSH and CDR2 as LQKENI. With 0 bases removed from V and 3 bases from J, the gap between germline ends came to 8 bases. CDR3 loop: CASSPPYREETQYF. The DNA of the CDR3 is TGTGCCAGCTCACCACCTTACAGGGAAGAGACCCAGTACTTC.

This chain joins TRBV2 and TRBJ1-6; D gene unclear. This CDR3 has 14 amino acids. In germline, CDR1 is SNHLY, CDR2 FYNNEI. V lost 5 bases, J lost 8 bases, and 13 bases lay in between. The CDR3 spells CASSSLKGDSPLHF. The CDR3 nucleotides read TGTGCCAGCAGTTCACTCAAAGGAGATTCACCCCTCCACTTT.

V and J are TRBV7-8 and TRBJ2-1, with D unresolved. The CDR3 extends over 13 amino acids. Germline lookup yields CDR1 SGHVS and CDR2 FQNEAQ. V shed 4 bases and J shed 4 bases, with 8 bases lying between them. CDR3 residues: CASSSLGYNEQFF. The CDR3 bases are TGTGCCAGCAGCTCCTTAGGTTACAATGAGCAGTTCTTC.

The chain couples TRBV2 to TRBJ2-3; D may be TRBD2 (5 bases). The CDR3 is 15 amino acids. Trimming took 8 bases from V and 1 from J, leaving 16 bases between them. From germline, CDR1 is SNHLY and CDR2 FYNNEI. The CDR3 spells CASHTATGGTDTQYF. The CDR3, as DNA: TGTGCCAGCCACACCGCTACCGGGGGCACAGATACGCAGTATTTT.

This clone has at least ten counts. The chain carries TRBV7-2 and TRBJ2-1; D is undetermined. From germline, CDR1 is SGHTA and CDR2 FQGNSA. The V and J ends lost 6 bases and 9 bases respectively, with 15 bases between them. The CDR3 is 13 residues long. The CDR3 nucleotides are TGTGCCAGCAGACTTCAACGGCTTGGTGAGCAGTTCTTC. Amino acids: CASRLQRLGEQFF.

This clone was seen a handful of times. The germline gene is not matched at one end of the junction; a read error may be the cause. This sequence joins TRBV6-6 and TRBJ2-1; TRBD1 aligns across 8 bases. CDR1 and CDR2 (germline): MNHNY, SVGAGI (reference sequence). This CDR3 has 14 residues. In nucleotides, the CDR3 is TGTGCCATCAGTGAGGACAGGGACCTCAATGAGCAGTTCTTC. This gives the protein CAISEDRDLNEQFF.

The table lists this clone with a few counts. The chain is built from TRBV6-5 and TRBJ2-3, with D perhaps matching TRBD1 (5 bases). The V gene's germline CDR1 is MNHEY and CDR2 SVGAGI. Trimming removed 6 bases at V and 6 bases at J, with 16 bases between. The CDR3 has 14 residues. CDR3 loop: CASSRHQGGDTQYF. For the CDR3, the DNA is TGTGCCAGCAGCCGACACCAGGGTGGGGATACGCAGTATTTT.

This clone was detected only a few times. The CDR3 DNA follows: TGCGCCAGCAGCTTGGACGGACAGGACAGCAATCAGCCCCAGCATTTT. Protein product: CASSLDGQDSNQPQHF. V and J are TRBV5-1 and TRBJ1-5; 7 bases are a match to TRBD1. The CDR3 length is 16 residues. V lost 0 bases to trimming and J lost 1 base; unmatched junction nucleotides: 4. Germline V gives CDR1 SGHRS, CDR2 YFSETQ. Filled out from reference TRBV5-1 and TRBJ1-5, the complete variable domain reads KAGVTQTPRYLIKTRGQQVTLSCSPISGHRSVSWYQQTPGQGLQFLFEYFSETQRNKGNFPGRFSGRQFSNSRSEMNVSTLELGDSALYLCASSLDGQDSNQPQHFGDGTRLSIL.

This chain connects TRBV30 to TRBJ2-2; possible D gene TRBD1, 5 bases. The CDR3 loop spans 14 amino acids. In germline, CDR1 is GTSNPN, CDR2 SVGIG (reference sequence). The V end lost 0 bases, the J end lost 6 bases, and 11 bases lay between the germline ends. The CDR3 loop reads CAWSVYQGAGELFF. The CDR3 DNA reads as TGTGCCTGGAGTGTTTATCAGGGTGCCGGGGAGCTGTTTTTT.

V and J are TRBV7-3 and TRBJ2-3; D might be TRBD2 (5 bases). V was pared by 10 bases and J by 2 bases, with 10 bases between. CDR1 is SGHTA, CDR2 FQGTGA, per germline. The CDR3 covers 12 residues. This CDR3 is CATRDNTDTQYF. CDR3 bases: TGTGCCACCCGGGATAACACAGATACGCAGTATTTT.

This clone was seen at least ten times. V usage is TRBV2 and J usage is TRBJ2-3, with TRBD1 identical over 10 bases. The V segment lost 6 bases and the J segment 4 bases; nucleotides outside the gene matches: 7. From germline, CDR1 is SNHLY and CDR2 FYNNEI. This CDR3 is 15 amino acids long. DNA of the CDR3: TGTGCCAGCAGGAAGGGACAGGGGTGGGCAGATACGCAGTATTTT. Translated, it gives CASRKGQGWADTQYF.

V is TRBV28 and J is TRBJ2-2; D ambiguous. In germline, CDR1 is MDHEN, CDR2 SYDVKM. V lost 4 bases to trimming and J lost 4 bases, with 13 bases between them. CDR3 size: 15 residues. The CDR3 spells CASSSIGRSTGELFF. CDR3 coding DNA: TGTGCCAGCAGTTCCATTGGACGGTCCACCGGGGAGCTGTTTTTT.